The next 27 T cell receptor beta chains were all read from a single sample in a study of Ad26.COV2.S vaccination and SARS-CoV-2 variants. Data came from immunoSEQ multiplex PCR; TCRdb stores just in-frame clones and leaves some out. Of roughly 300,000 clones in the sample, 80% to 90% were seen once. Treatment of the sample: roughly 19 received Ad26.COV2.S at low or high dose, single or two shots; several received placebo; per-sample allocation not given. Sampling was performed 63 days after the first vaccine or placebo injection. This specimen was peripheral blood, taken in a trial of Ad26.COV2.S vaccine versus placebo. These receptors were taken from a person aged 18-60 years who received the Ad26.COV2.S COVID-19 vaccine or a placebo.

V usage is TRBV6-5 and J usage is TRBJ2-7; 7 bases align to TRBD1. CDR1 and CDR2 (germline): MNHEY, SVGAGI. This CDR3 is built from 13 residues. The V segment lost 7 bases and the J segment 0 bases; nucleotides outside the gene matches: 3. DNA of the CDR3: TGTGCCAGCACCTGGGACAGCTCCTACGAGCAGTACTTC. This gives the protein CASTWDSSYEQYF.

The chain is built from TRBV6-5 and TRBJ2-1, with 7 bases that match TRBD2. V lost 0 bases to trimming and J lost 15 bases; unmatched junction nucleotides: 14. This CDR3 comprises 15 residues. Germline CDR1 MNHEY, CDR2 SVGAGI. The chain's CDR3 is CASSYSSREAHPGFF. The CDR3 coding sequence is TGTGCCAGCAGTTACTCTAGTCGGGAGGCCCACCCGGGGTTCTTC.

The rearrangement uses TRBV6-5 and TRBJ2-2, with no clear D. CDR1 is MNHEY and CDR2 is SVGAGI in the germline V gene. Trimming pared 4 bases from V and 6 bases from J, leaving 12 bases between. This CDR3 region has 14 residues. CDR3 in DNA: TGTGCCAGCAGTTCCCAATTGAAACCCGGGGAGCTGTTTTTT. Translated, it gives CASSSQLKPGELFF.

The chain carries TRBV24-1 and TRBJ2-7; TRBD1 matches 7 bases. The V and J ends lost 9 bases and 4 bases, in that order; junction bases with no gene match: 20. CDR1 is KGHDR, CDR2 SFDVKD, per germline. There are 17 residues in the CDR3. CDR3 in amino acids: CATGRNSNRGIGYEQYF. In nucleotides, the CDR3 is TGTGCCACCGGCCGAAACTCCAACAGGGGCATCGGTTACGAGCAGTACTTC.

This clone occurred once. The V and J genes are TRBV5-1 and TRBJ2-5, with TRBD2 identical over 13 bases. The germline V gene encodes CDR1 SGHRS and CDR2 YFSETQ. The CDR3 extends over 16 amino acids. Trimming removed 4 bases from V and 4 bases from J; junction bases left unmatched: 7. The CDR3 loop is CASSHGTSGARETQYF. The CDR3, as DNA: TGCGCCAGCAGCCACGGGACTAGCGGGGCCCGAGAGACCCAGTACTTC.

This clone was seen once. V usage is TRBV5-6 and J usage is TRBJ1-1; 11 nucleotides align to TRBD1. The CDR3 has 15 amino acids. V lost 4 bases and J lost 7; bases outside the gene matches: 9. In germline, CDR1 is SGHDT, CDR2 YYEEEE. The CDR3 here is CASSEDRGLVIEAFF. DNA of the CDR3: TGTGCCAGCAGCGAGGACAGGGGGCTTGTTATTGAAGCTTTCTTT. The full variable domain, with the rest looked up from reference TRBV5-6 and TRBJ1-1, is DAGVTQSPTHLIKTRGQQVTLRCSPKSGHDTVSWYQQALGQGPQFIFQYYEEEERQRGNFPDRFSGHQFPNYSSELNVNALLLGDSALYLCASSEDRGLVIEAFFGQGTRLTVV.

The J gene is TRBJ1-4, the V gene TRBV28, with D perhaps TRBD1 (5 bases). Germline CDR1 is MDHEN and CDR2 is SYDVKM. CDR3 length equals 13 residues. V was pared by 6 bases and J by 4 bases, with 9 bases between. The CDR3 here is CASRQDINEKLFF. CDR3 DNA sequence: TGTGCCAGCAGACAGGACATTAATGAAAAACTGTTTTTT.

V usage is TRBV7-3 and J usage is TRBJ2-1, with TRBD1 as a possible D gene (6 bases). Germline CDR1 SGHTA, CDR2 FQGTGA. This CDR3 spans 15 amino acids. The germline V and J ends were trimmed by 5 bases and 5 bases, with 16 bases remaining between them. The CDR3 region is CASSPSTGYDNEQFF. CDR3 bases: TGTGCCAGCAGCCCTAGCACAGGGTACGACAATGAGCAGTTCTTC.

The chain employs TRBV5-4 and TRBJ2-7; the D call may be TRBD1 or TRBD2 (5 bases each). The CDR3 runs to 15 residues. The germline V gene has CDR1 SGHNT and CDR2 YYREEE (reference sequence). The V gene lost 4 bases and the J gene lost 3 bases, with 17 bases spanning the gap. The CDR3 loop reads CASSRDGQGFYEQYF. CDR3 DNA sequence: TGTGCCAGCAGCCGGGACGGGCAGGGATTCTACGAGCAGTACTTC. Drawing the rest from reference TRBV5-4 and TRBJ2-7, the complete variable domain is ETGVTQSPTHLIKTRGQQVTLRCSSQSGHNTVSWYQQALGQGPQFIFQYYREEENGRGNFPPRFSGLQFPNYSSELNVNALELDDSALYLCASSRDGQGFYEQYFGPGTRLTVT.

The V and J genes are TRBV3-1 (or the pseudogene TRBV3-2) and TRBJ1-2; 11 bases agree with TRBD1. Losses at the gene ends were 5 bases for V and 3 bases for J; bases not matched to a gene: 5. Germline V gene sequence: CDR1 LGHDT, CDR2 YNNKEL (reference sequence). This CDR3 region has 15 residues. CDR3 residues: CASSSRDRGYYGYTF. DNA for the CDR3: TGTGCCAGCAGCAGCCGGGACAGGGGGTACTATGGCTACACCTTC.

The count of this clone is one. This chain connects TRBV4-2 to TRBJ2-1; D might be TRBD2 (6 bases). CDR3 length: 13 residues. Trimming removed 0 bases from V and 8 bases from J, with 8 bases in between. Germline V gene data show CDR1 as LGHNA and CDR2 as YNFKEQ. CDR3 DNA: TGTGCCAGCAGCCAAGAGGAGGGGCATGAGCAGTTCTTC. This encodes CASSQEEGHEQFF.

On this clone: Different DNA sequences within this sample yield the same CDR3. The chain couples TRBV18 to TRBJ1-1; D not certain. V dropped 2 bases and J dropped 1 base, with 5 bases sitting between them. This CDR3 has 13 amino acids. From germline, CDR1 is KGHSH and CDR2 LQKENI. The CDR3 DNA sequence: TGTGCCAGCTCACCATTAGCGAACACTGAAGCTTTCTTT. Translation gives CASSPLANTEAFF.

The DNA for the CDR3 is TGCGCCAGCAGTGCTTCAAGGAGGGAGACCCAGTACTTC. Protein sequence: CASSASRRETQYF. The rearrangement links TRBV10-2 to TRBJ2-5; a possible D gene is TRBD2 (5 bases). V was cut by 4 bases and J by 5 bases, with 11 bases left in between. Germline V gene lookup returns CDR1 WSHSY and CDR2 SAAADI. The CDR3 runs 13 residues.

This chain connects TRBV9 to TRBJ2-5, with D perhaps matching TRBD1 or TRBD2 (5 bases each). Looked up from germline, CDR1 is SGDLS and CDR2 is YYNGEE. V was trimmed by 4 bases and J by 5 bases, leaving 18 bases between them. CDR3 length: 15 residues. In DNA, the CDR3 is TGTGCCAGCAGCTTTGGGGACCGCCTTACGGAGACCCAGTACTTC. Translating it yields CASSFGDRLTETQYF.

The rearrangement links TRBV4-3 to TRBJ1-1; D remains ambiguous. V lost 0 bases and J 7 bases, leaving 6 bases between the germline ends. The CDR3 covers 12 residues. Germline CDR1 is LGHNA and CDR2 is YSLEER. The CDR3 bases are TGCGCCAGCAGCCAAGATAGCCGTGAAGCTTTCTTT. This sequence encodes CASSQDSREAFF.

Only one count was recorded for this clone. This chain connects TRBV9 to TRBJ2-1; 8 bases match TRBD2. V shed 7 bases and J 8 bases; nucleotides not matched to a gene: 8. CDR3 length: 13 residues. CDR1 and CDR2 (germline): SGDLS, YYNGEE. Here the CDR3 DNA reads TGTGCCAGCGGCAGCGGGAGCGGGGATGAGCAGTTCTTC. Encoded protein: CASGSGSGDEQFF.

The chain carries TRBV30 and TRBJ2-1, with D possibly matching TRBD2 (6 bases). With 5 bases removed from V and 0 bases from J, the gap between germline ends came to 11 bases. CDR3 size: 14 residues. Germline V gene sequence: CDR1 GTSNPN, CDR2 SVGIG (reference sequence). The CDR3 sequence is CAWGEEYSYNEQFF. In DNA, the CDR3 is TGTGCCTGGGGGGAGGAGTACTCCTACAATGAGCAGTTCTTC.

The chain employs TRBV18 and TRBJ1-4; D is possibly TRBD1 (6 bases). V lost 3 bases and J 8 bases, leaving 10 bases between the germline ends. The CDR3 totals 13 residues. Germline V gene lookup returns CDR1 KGHSH and CDR2 LQKENI. CDR3 loop: CASSPYREEKLFF. The CDR3, as DNA: TGTGCCAGCTCACCGTACAGGGAGGAAAAACTGTTTTTT.

The V and J genes are TRBV25-1 and TRBJ1-5; maybe TRBD1 (5 bases). CDR1 is MGHDK, CDR2 SYGVNS, per germline. The CDR3 contains 13 residues. V lost 5 bases and J 2 bases, leaving 7 bases between the germline ends. The CDR3 region is CASSRGGNQPQHF. The CDR3 coding sequence is TGTGCCAGCAGTCGAGGGGGCAATCAGCCCCAGCATTTT.

This chain joins TRBV7-2 and TRBJ2-1; D tentatively reads TRBD1 or TRBD2 (5 bases each). The CDR3 has 13 amino acids. Germline-derived CDR1 and CDR2 are SGHTA and FQGNSA. The V and J ends lost 1 base and 6 bases respectively, with 7 bases between them. The CDR3 sequence: CASSLGDRNEQFF. CDR3 DNA sequence: TGTGCCAGCAGCTTAGGGGACCGCAATGAGCAGTTCTTC.

The chain is built from TRBV7-8 and TRBJ2-2, with 8 bases identical to TRBD1. J lost 3 bases, V lost 7 bases, and 10 bases had no gene match. The CDR3 consists of 16 residues. Germline CDR1 is SGHVS and CDR2 is FQNEAQ. The CDR3 bases are TGTGCCAGCACGGAGTGGGACAGGACTTACACCGGGGAGCTGTTTTTT. It is translated as CASTEWDRTYTGELFF.

The chain combines TRBV29-1 with TRBJ2-7; TRBD2 might be the D (5 bases). The germline V and J ends were trimmed by 4 bases and 6 bases, with 10 bases remaining between them. The CDR3 has 11 amino acids. The V gene's germline CDR1 is SQVTM and CDR2 ANQGSEA. The CDR3 nucleotides are TGCAGCGTTGCGGAGGTTGGCGAGCAGTACTTC. It translates to CSVAEVGEQYF.

The chain links TRBV5-5 to TRBJ2-5, with 10 bases that match TRBD2. The CDR3 extends over 14 amino acids. The trim removed 3 bases at V and 5 bases at J, leaving 4 bases unmatched. Per the germline V gene, CDR1 is SGHKS and CDR2 is YYEKEE (reference sequence). CDR3 amino acids: CASSSPSGGETQYF. In nucleotides, the CDR3 is TGTGCCAGCAGCTCACCTAGCGGGGGCGAGACCCAGTACTTC.

J is TRBJ2-7 and V is TRBV6-2 or TRBV6-3; a weak D match, TRBD2 (6 bases). The CDR3 has 14 amino acids. V shed 6 bases and J shed 2 bases, with 14 bases lying between them. Germline lookup yields CDR1 MNHEY and CDR2 SVGEGT. The chain's CDR3 is CASSSPGLPYEQYF. The CDR3 coding sequence is TGTGCCAGCAGCTCTCCGGGACTTCCCTACGAGCAGTACTTC.

The chain uses TRBV24-1 and TRBJ2-1, with TRBD2 identical over 10 bases. The V gene end was trimmed by 6 bases and the J gene end by 8 bases; junction bases not matched to a gene: 12. Germline V lookup: CDR1 KGHDR, CDR2 SFDVKD. The CDR3 is made up of 16 amino acids. The CDR3 DNA sequence: TGTGCCACCAGTTACACCGGGACTAGCGCGAGAGATGAGCAGTTCTTC. Residues: CATSYTGTSARDEQFF.

J is TRBJ2-1 and V is TRBV5-4; 15 nucleotides match TRBD2. Germline CDR1 reads SGHNT; CDR2 reads YYREEE (reference sequence). V was clipped by 4 bases and J by 9 bases; unmatched bases: 8. The CDR3 totals 16 residues. The CDR3 DNA sequence: TGTGCCAGCAGCCCGACCCGGACTAGCGGGAGGGTTGAGCAGTTCTTC. This codes for CASSPTRTSGRVEQFF.

V and J are TRBV11-3 and TRBJ2-1; D may be TRBD2 (6 bases). The V end was cut by 2 bases, the J end by 0 bases, with 8 bases between. CDR1 and CDR2 from the germline V gene are SGHNT and YENEEA. The CDR3 covers 15 residues. CDR3 nucleotides: TGTGCCAGCAGCTTACAGGGAGGCTCCTACAATGAGCAGTTCTTC. This gives the protein CASSLQGGSYNEQFF.